The clone carrying this T cell receptor (beta chain) was counted once. The data stem from a study of blood T cell repertoires in COVID-19. Overall study: Both acute and convalescent COVID-19 samples were obtained from the United States, Italy and Spain. T cells, B-cell-depleted T cells, or PBMCs provided the cDNA or gDNA that served as material.

As processed by the authors: Amplification with reference gene primers provided the estimates of nucleated cell counts. The protocol was immunoSEQ multiplex PCR, while the TCRdb copy is restricted to in-frame clones and leaves out a portion. V and J calls and clone size follow that table, whereas D and trimming were derived from the DNA. This sample carries 90,000 to 150,000 clones, less than 75% of them seen once, and the ten largest clones take 0.7% to 1%. Looked up from germline, CDR1 is SNHLY and CDR2 is FYNNEI. V gave up 4 bases and J gave up 5 bases, with 15 bases separating them. The CDR3 extends over 15 amino acids.

The sequencing input was peripheral blood. The sequence was collected from a human donor with acute or convalescent COVID-19. The donor label of this sample is uncertain. The V gene is TRBV2, the J gene TRBJ1-5; a weak D match, TRBD1 (6 bases). The CDR3 DNA follows: TGTGCCAGCAGTGCAAACGGCAGGGGACATCAGCCCCAGCATTTT. Protein: CASSANGRGHQPQHF. The full variable domain, rest sourced from reference TRBV2 and TRBJ1-5, is EPEVTQTPSHQVTQMGQEVILRCVPISNHLYFYWYRQILGQKVEFLVSFYNNEISEKSEIFDDQFSVERPDGSNFTLKIRSTKLEDSAMYFCASSANGRGHQPQHFGDGTRLSIL.